This T cell receptor beta chain was captured in a study of human T cells and chemical hapten exposure. Turning to the study itself: Largely, small differences in pooled library volume made per-sample TCR yields vary. Notes on the study in general: The number of TCRs over 1 in 1000 frequency stayed unchanged after DPC.

This clonotype was recorded many times. Antigen specificity is unknown. As the library was built, unique molecular identifiers were attached to individual cDNA molecules. Authors' processing steps: A per-sample median of around 100,000 TCRs was observed, with a range of roughly 20,000 to 750,000. Each CDR3 protein gets one entry after TCRdb re-called the RACE reads with MiXCR. TCRdb, not the authors, supplied the V and J calls. This sample yields tens of thousands of distinct CDR3 sequences, of which about 8.8% are seen a single time; 2.9% belongs to the top ten. Described time point: healthy volunteer bleed at 2 weeks. The study extracted total RNA from unfractionated whole blood. The CDR3 is 19 residues long. Looked up from germline, CDR1 is MNHEY and CDR2 is SVGAGI. V was clipped by 5 bases and J by 1 base, with 21 bases between them.

This chain uses TRBV6-5 with TRBJ2-6; D assignment may be TRBD1 or TRBD2 (6 bases each). The sequencing input was whole blood. This clonotype originated in a female donor in good health. Some clones in this sample may be carry-over from other donors' samples. DNA for the CDR3: TGTGCCAGCAGTCCGGGGGCCGGGTTTATGAGTTCTGGGGCCAACGTCCTGACTTTC. Translation: CASSPGAGFMSSGANVLTF.